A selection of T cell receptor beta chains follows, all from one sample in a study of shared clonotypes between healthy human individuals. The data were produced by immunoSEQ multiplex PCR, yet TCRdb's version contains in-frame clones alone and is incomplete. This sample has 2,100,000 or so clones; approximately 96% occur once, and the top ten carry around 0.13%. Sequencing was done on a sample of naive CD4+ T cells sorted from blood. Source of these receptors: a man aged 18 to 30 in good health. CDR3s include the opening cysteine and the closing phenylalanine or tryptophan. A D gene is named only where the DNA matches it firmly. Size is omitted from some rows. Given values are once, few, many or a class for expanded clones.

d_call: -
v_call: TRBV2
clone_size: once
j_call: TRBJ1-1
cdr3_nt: TGTGCCAGCACAGGGCATTACACTGAAGCTTTCTTT
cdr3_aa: CASTGHYTEAFF

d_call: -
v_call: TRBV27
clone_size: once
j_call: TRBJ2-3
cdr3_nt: TGTGCCAGCAGTTTGGATAGGAGAGCAGATACGCAGTATTTT
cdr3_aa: CASSLDRRADTQYF

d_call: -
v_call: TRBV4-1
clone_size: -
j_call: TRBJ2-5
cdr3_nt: TGCGCCAGCAGCCAACCCCTAGGGGAACGAGAGACCCAGTACTTC
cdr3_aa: CASSQPLGERETQYF

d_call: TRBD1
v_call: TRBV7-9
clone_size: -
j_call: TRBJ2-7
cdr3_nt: TGTGCCAGCAGCTTCCGAGGTTCGGTGGGACAGGGGAGGACCTACGAGCAGTACTTC
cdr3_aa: CASSFRGSVGQGRTYEQYF

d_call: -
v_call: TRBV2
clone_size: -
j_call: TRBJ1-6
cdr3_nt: TGTGCCAGCAGTGATGTACCGAGGGGGAGCTCCTATAATTCACCCCTCCACTTT
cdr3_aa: CASSDVPRGSSYNSPLHF

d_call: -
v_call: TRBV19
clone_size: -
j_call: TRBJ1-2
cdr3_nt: TGTGCCAGTAGTATGTTGACAGGACGACTCTATGGCTACACCTTC
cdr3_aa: CASSMLTGRLYGYTF

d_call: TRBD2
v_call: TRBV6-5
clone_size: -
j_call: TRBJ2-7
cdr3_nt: TGTGCCAGCAGTTACGGTGCGGGACTAGAAGCGATCGAGCAGTACTTC
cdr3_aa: CASSYGAGLEAIEQYF

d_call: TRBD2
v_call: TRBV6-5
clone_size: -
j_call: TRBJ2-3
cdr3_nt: TGTGCCAGCAGTCGACTAGCGGGGGCAGATACGCAGTATTTT
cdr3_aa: CASSRLAGADTQYF

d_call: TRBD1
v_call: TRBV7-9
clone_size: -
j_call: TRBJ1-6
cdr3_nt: TGTGCCAGCAGCCAGGGGACAGGCTATAATTCACCCCTCCACTTT
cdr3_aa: CASSQGTGYNSPLHF

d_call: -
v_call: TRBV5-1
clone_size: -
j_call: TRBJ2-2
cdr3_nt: TGCGCCAGCAGCCCTGTGAGCGGGTTAAACACCGGGGAGCTGTTTTTT
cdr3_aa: CASSPVSGLNTGELFF

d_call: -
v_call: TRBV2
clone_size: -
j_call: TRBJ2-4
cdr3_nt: TGTGCCAGCAGGGCAGGTTGGGACGTTGGCAAAAACATTCAGTACTTC
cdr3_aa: CASRAGWDVGKNIQYF

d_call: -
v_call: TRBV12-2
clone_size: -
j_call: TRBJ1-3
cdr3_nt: TGTGCAAGTCGCTTAGCGGCAGGGACGTCCGGAAACACCATATATTTT
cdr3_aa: CASRLAAGTSGNTIYF

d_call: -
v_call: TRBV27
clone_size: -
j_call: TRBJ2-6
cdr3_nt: TGTAAAGGGGCCTCTGGGGCCAACGTCCTGACTTTC
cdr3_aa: CKGASGANVLTF

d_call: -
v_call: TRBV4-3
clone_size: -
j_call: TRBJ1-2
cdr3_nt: TGCGCCAGCAGCCAAGAACTAGTGGCGCATGGCTACACCTTC
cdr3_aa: CASSQELVAHGYTF

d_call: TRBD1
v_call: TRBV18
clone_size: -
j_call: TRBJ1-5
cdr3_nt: TGTGCCAGCTCACCAGGGACAGGGGGATCTAGCAATCAGCCCCAGCATTTT
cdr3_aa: CASSPGTGGSSNQPQHF

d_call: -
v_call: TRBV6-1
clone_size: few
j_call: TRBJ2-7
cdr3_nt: TGTGCCAGCAGTTCCCCAGACACGTACGAGCAGTACTTC
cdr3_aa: CASSSPDTYEQYF